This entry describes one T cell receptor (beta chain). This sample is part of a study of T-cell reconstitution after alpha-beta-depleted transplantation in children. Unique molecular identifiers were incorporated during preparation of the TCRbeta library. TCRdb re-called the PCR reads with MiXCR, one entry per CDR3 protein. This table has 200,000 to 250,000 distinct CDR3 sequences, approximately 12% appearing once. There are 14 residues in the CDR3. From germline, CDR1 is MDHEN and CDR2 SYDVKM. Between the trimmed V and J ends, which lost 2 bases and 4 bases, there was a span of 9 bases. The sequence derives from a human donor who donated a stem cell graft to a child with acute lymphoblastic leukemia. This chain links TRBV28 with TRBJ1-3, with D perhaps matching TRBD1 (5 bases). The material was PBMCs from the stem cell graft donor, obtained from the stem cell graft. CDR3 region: CASSLLGRGNTIYF. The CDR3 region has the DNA TGTGCCAGCAGTTTACTGGGACGGGGAAACACCATATATTTT.